This TCR beta chain was retrieved from a study of cytomegalovirus exposure and HLA in healthy donors. The CDR3 extends over 15 amino acids. Germline CDR1 and CDR2: SGHRS and YFSETQ. V shed 0 bases, J shed 1 base, and the junction held 2 bases outside the gene matches. The PCR employed 60 Vbeta primers together with 13 Jbeta primers. Assay used: immunoSEQ multiplex PCR; TCRdb lists only in-frame clones, some missing. The sample consists of a few hundred thousand clones, 75% to 85% of them appearing once. The genes are TRBV5-1 and TRBJ1-1; 8 nucleotides align to TRBD1. The source material was PBMCs. The TCR was taken from a woman aged 60-75 years in good health and CMV-seropositive. The CDR3 reads CASSLVGTGNTEAFF. The CDR3 nucleotides are TGCGCCAGCAGCTTGGTAGGGACAGGGAACACTGAAGCTTTCTTT.